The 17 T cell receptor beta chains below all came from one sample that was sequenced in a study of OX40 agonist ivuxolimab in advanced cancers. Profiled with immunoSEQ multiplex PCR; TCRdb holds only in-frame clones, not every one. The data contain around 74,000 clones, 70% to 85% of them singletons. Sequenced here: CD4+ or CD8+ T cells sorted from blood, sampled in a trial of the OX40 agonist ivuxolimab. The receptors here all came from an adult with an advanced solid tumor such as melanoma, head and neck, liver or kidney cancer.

CDR3 nucleotide sequence: TGTGCCAGTAGTTCCCCGGGACAGACCTACGAGCAGTACTTC. This gives the protein CASSSPGQTYEQYF. The rearrangement links TRBV19 to TRBJ2-7; 7 bases line up with TRBD1. Germline V gene lookup returns CDR1 LNHDA and CDR2 SQIVND (reference sequence). The CDR3 sequence is 14 residues long. V was pared by 5 bases and J by 2 bases, with 6 bases of the junction left unmatched.

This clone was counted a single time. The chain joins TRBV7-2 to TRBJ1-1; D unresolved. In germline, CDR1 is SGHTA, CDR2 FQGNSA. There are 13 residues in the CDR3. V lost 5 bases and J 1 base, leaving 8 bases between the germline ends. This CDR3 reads CASSPRENTEAFF. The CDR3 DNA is TGTGCCAGCAGCCCAAGGGAGAACACTGAAGCTTTCTTT.

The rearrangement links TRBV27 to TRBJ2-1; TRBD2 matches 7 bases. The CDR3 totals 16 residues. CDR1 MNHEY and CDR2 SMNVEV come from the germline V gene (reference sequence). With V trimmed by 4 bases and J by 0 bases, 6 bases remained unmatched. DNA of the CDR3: TGTGCCAGCAGTTCTTTTGGGAGGGGCTCCTACAATGAGCAGTTCTTC. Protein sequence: CASSSFGRGSYNEQFF.

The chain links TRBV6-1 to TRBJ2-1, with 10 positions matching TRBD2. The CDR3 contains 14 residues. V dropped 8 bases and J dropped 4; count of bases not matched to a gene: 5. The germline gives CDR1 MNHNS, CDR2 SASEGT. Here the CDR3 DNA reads TGTGCCAGCCCTAGCGGGAGATCATACAATGAGCAGTTCTTC. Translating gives CASPSGRSYNEQFF.

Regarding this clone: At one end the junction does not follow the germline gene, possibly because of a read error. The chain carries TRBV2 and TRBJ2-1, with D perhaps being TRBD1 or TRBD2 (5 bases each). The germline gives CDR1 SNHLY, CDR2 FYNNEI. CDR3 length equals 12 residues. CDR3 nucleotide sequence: TGTGCCAGCAGGGTAGAGTGGGGGTCAAAGATCTTC. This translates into CASRVEWGSKIF.

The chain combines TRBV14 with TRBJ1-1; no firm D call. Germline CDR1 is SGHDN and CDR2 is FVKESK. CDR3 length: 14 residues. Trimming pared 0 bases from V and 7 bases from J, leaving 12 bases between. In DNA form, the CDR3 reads TGTGCCAGCAGCCAAGATATCGGCTCGATTGAAGCTTTCTTT. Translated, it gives CASSQDIGSIEAFF.

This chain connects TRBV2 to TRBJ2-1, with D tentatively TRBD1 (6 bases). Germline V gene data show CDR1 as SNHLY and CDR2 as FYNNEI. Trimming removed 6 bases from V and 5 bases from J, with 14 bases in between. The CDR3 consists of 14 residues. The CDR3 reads CASSAARGHNEQFF. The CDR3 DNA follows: TGTGCCAGCAGCGCGGCCAGGGGACACAATGAGCAGTTCTTC.

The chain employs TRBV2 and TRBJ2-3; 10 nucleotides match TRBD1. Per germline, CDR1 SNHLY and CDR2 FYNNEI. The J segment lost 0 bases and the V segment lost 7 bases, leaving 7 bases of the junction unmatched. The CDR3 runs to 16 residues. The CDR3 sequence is CASTRQGAPSTDTQYF. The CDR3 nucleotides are TGTGCCAGCACCCGACAGGGGGCCCCTAGCACAGATACGCAGTATTTT.

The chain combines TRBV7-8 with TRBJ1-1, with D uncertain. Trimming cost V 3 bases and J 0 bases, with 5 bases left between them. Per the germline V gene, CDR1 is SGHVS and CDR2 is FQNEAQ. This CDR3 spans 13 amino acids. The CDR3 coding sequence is TGTGCCAGCAGCTTTAGTTTGAACACTGAAGCTTTCTTT. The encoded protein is CASSFSLNTEAFF.

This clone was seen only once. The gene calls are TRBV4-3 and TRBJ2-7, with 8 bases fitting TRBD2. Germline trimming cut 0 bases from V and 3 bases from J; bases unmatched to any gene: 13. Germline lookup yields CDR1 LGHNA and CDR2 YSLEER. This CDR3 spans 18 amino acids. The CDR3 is CASSQERGWRAGVYEQYF. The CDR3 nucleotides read TGCGCCAGCAGCCAAGAACGAGGCTGGCGAGCGGGGGTCTACGAGCAGTACTTC.

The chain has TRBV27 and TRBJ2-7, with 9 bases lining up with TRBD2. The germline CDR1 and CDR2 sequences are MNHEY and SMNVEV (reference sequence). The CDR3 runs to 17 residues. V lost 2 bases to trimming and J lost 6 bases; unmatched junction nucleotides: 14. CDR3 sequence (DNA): TGTGCCAGCAGTTTAGAGGTCAGCGGGGGGTTTCAATCCGAGCAGTACTTC. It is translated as CASSLEVSGGFQSEQYF.

CDR3 amino acids: CASSFLGRDRGVRSGNTIYF. The CDR3 DNA reads TGTGCCAGCAGTTTTCTCGGCCGGGACAGAGGCGTCCGCTCTGGAAACACCATATATTTT. The chain joins TRBV28 to TRBJ1-3; 7 nucleotides line up with TRBD1. Germline V gene lookup returns CDR1 MDHEN and CDR2 SYDVKM. The CDR3 length is 20 residues. The V gene end was trimmed by 3 bases and the J gene end by 0 bases; junction bases not matched to a gene: 17.

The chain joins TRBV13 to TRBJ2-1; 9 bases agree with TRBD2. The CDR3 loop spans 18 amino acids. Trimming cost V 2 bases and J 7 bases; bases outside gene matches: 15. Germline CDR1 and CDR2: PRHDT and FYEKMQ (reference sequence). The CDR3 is CASSLLLGTSLKGNEQFF. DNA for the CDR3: TGTGCCAGCAGCTTATTATTAGGGACTAGCTTAAAAGGGAATGAGCAGTTCTTC.

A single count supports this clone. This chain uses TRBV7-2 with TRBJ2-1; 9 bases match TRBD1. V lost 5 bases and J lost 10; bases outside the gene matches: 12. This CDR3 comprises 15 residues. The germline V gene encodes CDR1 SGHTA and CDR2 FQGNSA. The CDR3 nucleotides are TGTGCCAGCAGCATTATGATTGGACAGGGGCGAGAGCAGTTCTTC. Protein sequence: CASSIMIGQGREQFF.

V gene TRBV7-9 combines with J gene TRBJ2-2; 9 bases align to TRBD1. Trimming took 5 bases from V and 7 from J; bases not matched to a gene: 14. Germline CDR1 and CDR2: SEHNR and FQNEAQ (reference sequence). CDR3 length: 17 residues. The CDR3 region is CASSRKAPGQGGGELFF. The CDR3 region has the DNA TGTGCCAGCAGCCGTAAAGCGCCGGGACAGGGAGGCGGGGAGCTGTTTTTT. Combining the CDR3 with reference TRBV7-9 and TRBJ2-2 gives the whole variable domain DTGVSQNPRHKITKRGQNVTFRCDPISEHNRLYWYRQTLGQGPEFLTYFQNEAQLEKSRLLSDRFSAERPKGSFSTLEIQRTEQGDSAMYLCASSRKAPGQGGGELFFGEGSRLTVL.

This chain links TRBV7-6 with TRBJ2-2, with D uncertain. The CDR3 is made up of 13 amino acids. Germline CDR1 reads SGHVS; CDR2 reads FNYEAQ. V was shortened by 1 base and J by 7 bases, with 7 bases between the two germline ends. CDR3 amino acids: CASSLGQIGELFF. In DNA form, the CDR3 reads TGTGCCAGCAGCTTAGGGCAGATCGGGGAGCTGTTTTTT.

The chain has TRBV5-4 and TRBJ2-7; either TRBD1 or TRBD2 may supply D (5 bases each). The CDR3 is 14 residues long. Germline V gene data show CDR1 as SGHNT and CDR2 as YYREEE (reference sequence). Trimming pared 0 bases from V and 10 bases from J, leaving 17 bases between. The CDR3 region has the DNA TGTGCCAGCAGCTTGGCCCGGGACCGCCGCGCCCAGTACTTC. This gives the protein CASSLARDRRAQYF.